The 30 T cell receptor beta chains listed next were all sequenced from one sample in a study of long-term antiretroviral therapy in people with HIV. Researchers ran immunoSEQ v3.0 at survey level. Libraries were prepared by immunoSEQ multiplex PCR; TCRdb keeps only in-frame clonotypes and omits some of them. Among about 29,000 clones listed, approximately 81% were seen once. Sequences were derived from unsorted PBMCs, sampled 3 years after starting antiretroviral therapy. The receptors originated from a man aged 35 to 55 with HIV.

The chain combines TRBV6-6 with TRBJ2-1; D perhaps matches TRBD1 (5 bases). The CDR3 spans 15 residues. The V and J ends lost 2 bases and 8 bases respectively, with 16 bases between them. Germline CDR1 reads MNHNY; CDR2 reads SVGAGI (reference sequence). The CDR3 DNA reads as TGTGCCAGCAGTTACCCCTGGACACCTCAGGATGAGCAGTTCTTC. Translated, it gives CASSYPWTPQDEQFF.

The J gene is TRBJ1-6, the V gene TRBV5-1, with D perhaps matching TRBD1 (6 bases). This CDR3 is 15 amino acids long. Trimming stripped 7 bases from V and 7 bases from J, with 18 bases between. CDR1 and CDR2 from the germline V gene are SGHRS and YFSETQ. Here the CDR3 reads CASRREGVYNSPLHF. The CDR3 DNA reads TGCGCCAGCCGTCGCGAGGGGGTGTACAATTCACCCCTCCACTTT.

The chain links TRBV10-2 to TRBJ2-5; possibly TRBD2 for D (7 bases). Germline CDR1 WSHSY, CDR2 SAAADI. V lost 8 bases, J lost 4 bases, and 17 bases lay in between. This CDR3 has 14 amino acids. The CDR3 region has the DNA TGCGCCAGCGGAGGGGGGGATTCTCGAGAGACCCAGTACTTC. Its translation is CASGGGDSRETQYF.

The chain uses TRBV10-2 and TRBJ1-5, with TRBD1 as a possible D gene (5 bases). CDR3 size: 15 residues. V was pared by 0 bases and J by 4 bases, with 10 bases between. Germline loops: CDR1 WSHSY, CDR2 SAAADI. The CDR3: CASSESGTRNQPQHF. The CDR3 coding sequence is TGCGCCAGCAGTGAGTCGGGGACGCGGAATCAGCCCCAGCATTTT.

The chain has TRBV2 and TRBJ2-5, with D uncertain. V shed 2 bases and J shed 4 bases, with 14 bases lying between them. The CDR3 contains 15 residues. Per the germline V gene, CDR1 is SNHLY and CDR2 is FYNNEI. This CDR3 is CASSEFTGFGETQYF. In DNA form, the CDR3 reads TGTGCCAGCAGTGAATTCACGGGCTTTGGAGAGACCCAGTACTTC.

This chain joins TRBV19 and TRBJ2-5; 9 bases are a match to TRBD2. From germline, CDR1 is LNHDA and CDR2 SQIVND (reference sequence). CDR3 length equals 14 residues. V lost 5 bases, J lost 5 bases, and 6 bases stayed unmatched. The DNA for the CDR3 is TGTGCCAGTAGTCGGCGGGGGGGCGACGAGACCCAGTACTTC. This sequence encodes CASSRRGGDETQYF. The variable domain in full, with the rest retrieved from reference TRBV19 and TRBJ2-5, is DGGITQSPKYLFRKEGQNVTLSCEQNLNHDAMYWYRQDPGQGLRLIYYSQIVNDFQKGDIAEGYSVSREKKESFPLTVTSAQKNPTAFYLCASSRRGGDETQYFGPGTRLLVL.

This sequence joins TRBV10-2 and TRBJ2-1, with 7 bases lining up with TRBD1. CDR3 length: 14 amino acids. CDR1 and CDR2 from the germline V gene are WSHSY and SAAADI. Germline trimming cut 4 bases from V and 3 bases from J; bases unmatched to any gene: 3. CDR3 coding DNA: TGCGCCAGCAGTGGCCAGGGGGTCTACAATGAGCAGTTCTTC. Its protein product is CASSGQGVYNEQFF.

The V gene is TRBV7-3, the J gene TRBJ2-3; D remains unclear. The V end lost 6 bases, the J end lost 3 bases, and 10 bases lay between the germline ends. Germline V gives CDR1 SGHTA, CDR2 FQGTGA. The CDR3 spans 13 residues. The CDR3 sequence: CASSSGPTDTQYF. Written as DNA, the CDR3 is TGTGCCAGCAGTTCCGGCCCAACAGATACGCAGTATTTT.

J is TRBJ2-7 and V is TRBV4-3; 11 bases are shared with TRBD2. Per the germline V gene, CDR1 is LGHNA and CDR2 is YSLEER. V trimming: 0 bases; J trimming: 2 bases; junction bases outside the gene matches: 12. The CDR3 contains 19 residues. The CDR3 is CASSQDHIGTSGNTYEQYF. In nucleotides, the CDR3 is TGCGCCAGCAGCCAAGATCATATCGGGACTAGCGGTAATACCTACGAGCAGTACTTC.

The chain uses TRBV7-2 and TRBJ2-2, with D tentatively TRBD2 (7 bases). CDR1 SGHTA and CDR2 FQGNSA come from the germline V gene. The CDR3 covers 16 residues. V lost 2 bases and J 3 bases, leaving 13 bases between the germline ends. The CDR3 is CASSLFGGRDTGELFF. CDR3 in DNA: TGTGCCAGCAGCTTATTCGGGGGGCGAGACACCGGGGAGCTGTTTTTT.

The chain is built from TRBV10-1 and TRBJ2-3; 8 bases map to TRBD1. CDR1 and CDR2 (germline): WNHNN, SYGVQD (reference sequence). The V and J ends lost 3 bases and 6 bases, in that order; junction bases with no gene match: 8. This CDR3 is 15 amino acids long. The CDR3 nucleotides are TGCGCCAGCAGTGATCTACAGGGGGACACGGATACGCAGTATTTT. Translation: CASSDLQGDTDTQYF.

V is TRBV6-4 and J is TRBJ2-3; 10 nucleotides line up with TRBD2. Germline V CDR1 and CDR2: MRHNA, SNTAGT. The CDR3 runs 14 residues. Germline trimming cut 3 bases from V and 4 bases from J; bases unmatched to any gene: 1. The CDR3 is CASSESGGADTQYF. The CDR3 nucleotides are TGTGCCAGCAGTGAAAGCGGGGGGGCAGATACGCAGTATTTT.

This sequence joins TRBV12-5 and TRBJ2-2; 8 bases align to TRBD1. This CDR3 is 14 amino acids long. Germline V gives CDR1 LGHNT, CDR2 FRNRAP. The J segment lost 5 bases and the V segment lost 8 bases, leaving 7 bases of the junction unmatched. CDR3: CASTRDRLTGELFF. The CDR3 region has the DNA TGTGCTAGTACCCGGGACAGGCTTACCGGGGAGCTGTTTTTT.

The genes are TRBV5-5 and TRBJ2-1, with 11 bases aligning to TRBD2. V lost 2 bases and J lost 6; bases outside the gene matches: 4. The CDR3 is 15 residues long. Per the germline V gene, CDR1 is SGHKS and CDR2 is YYEKEE (reference sequence). Here the CDR3 reads CASSFSGRAGNEQFF. CDR3 bases: TGTGCCAGCAGCTTTAGCGGGAGGGCCGGCAATGAGCAGTTCTTC.

The chain joins TRBV28 to TRBJ2-3; a possible D gene is TRBD1 (6 bases). V lost 2 bases and J 1 base, leaving 10 bases between the germline ends. This CDR3 has 15 amino acids. Germline V lookup: CDR1 MDHEN, CDR2 SYDVKM. The DNA for the CDR3 is TGTGCCAGCAGTTTACCCAGACAGGGCACAGATACGCAGTATTTT. It codes for CASSLPRQGTDTQYF.

This clone was seen only once. The chain has TRBV19 and TRBJ1-1, with 7 positions matching TRBD1. The CDR3 consists of 16 residues. Germline CDR1 reads LNHDA; CDR2 reads SQIVND (reference sequence). With V trimmed by 7 bases and J by 4 bases, 15 bases remained unmatched. Here the CDR3 reads CASTTIDYRGSTEAFF. CDR3 DNA sequence: TGTGCCAGTACCACCATCGATTACAGGGGAAGCACTGAAGCTTTCTTT.

This clone was counted only a few times. The chain employs TRBV21-1 and TRBJ2-7; the table's D gene call, TRBD2, was not cross checked with the DNA. TRBV21-1 has pseudogene status. This CDR3 comprises 11 residues. The CDR3 DNA follows: TGTGCCAGCAGCATCTACTACGAGCAGTACTTC. Amino acid sequence: CASSIYYEQYF.

Only one count was recorded for this clone. The chain recombines TRBV27 with TRBJ2-1; maybe TRBD1 (6 bases). Trimming cost V 2 bases and J 0 bases, with 11 bases left between them. The CDR3 consists of 16 residues. Germline CDR1 MNHEY, CDR2 SMNVEV (reference sequence). The DNA of the CDR3 is TGTGCCAGCAGTTTAGCGACAGGAGGCTCCTACAATGAGCAGTTCTTC. This gives the protein CASSLATGGSYNEQFF.

The DNA for the CDR3 is TGTGCCAGCAGCCCTCTGGGGACAGGGGACACTGAAGCTTTCTTT. It specifies CASSPLGTGDTEAFF. This chain links TRBV14 with TRBJ1-1, with 10 bases lining up with TRBD1. This CDR3 contains 15 residues. From germline, CDR1 is SGHDN and CDR2 FVKESK. J was trimmed by 3 bases and V by 4 bases; bases with no gene match: 5.

This rearrangement joins TRBV6-5 to TRBJ2-7, with 7 bases matching TRBD1. The germline gives CDR1 MNHEY, CDR2 SVGAGI. CDR3 length equals 15 residues. V lost 0 bases and J lost 7; bases outside the gene matches: 9. CDR3 loop: CASSYSGTALWEQYF. The DNA for the CDR3 is TGTGCCAGCAGTTACTCCGGGACAGCGTTGTGGGAGCAGTACTTC.

Only one count was recorded for this clone. The chain has TRBV25-1 and TRBJ1-5, with D possibly being TRBD1 (5 bases). The CDR3 loop spans 12 amino acids. Germline V gene sequence: CDR1 MGHDK, CDR2 SYGVNS. Trimming took off 3 bases at V and 11 bases at J, with 11 bases between the two ends. The CDR3 region is CASSEKTGAQHF. In DNA form, the CDR3 reads TGTGCCAGCAGTGAGAAGACGGGGGCCCAGCATTTT.

V gene TRBV6-5 combines with J gene TRBJ1-2, with D tentatively TRBD1 (5 bases). Per germline, CDR1 MNHEY and CDR2 SVGAGI. This CDR3 spans 14 amino acids. With 2 bases removed from V and 2 bases from J, the gap between germline ends came to 9 bases. Written as DNA, the CDR3 is TGTGCCAGCAGTTACGGGGGGATCAACTATGGCTACACCTTC. This encodes CASSYGGINYGYTF.

For the CDR3, the DNA is TGTGCCAGCAGCGCCCGGACAGGGTCCCAAGAGACCCAGTACTTC. Protein sequence: CASSARTGSQETQYF. The V gene is TRBV9, the J gene TRBJ2-5, with TRBD1 matching 8 bases. CDR1 and CDR2 (germline): SGDLS, YYNGEE. This CDR3 is 15 amino acids long. Losses at the gene ends were 3 bases for V and 1 base for J; bases not matched to a gene: 5.

The V gene is TRBV7-2, the J gene TRBJ2-7, with 12 bases lining up with TRBD2. The CDR3 extends over 16 amino acids. J lost 4 bases, V lost 4 bases, and 8 bases had no gene match. Germline CDR1 and CDR2: SGHTA and FQGNSA. The CDR3 coding sequence is TGTGCCAGCAGCTGGCCTGGCACTAGCGGGGGGTACGAGCAGTACTTC. The encoded protein is CASSWPGTSGGYEQYF.

J is TRBJ1-1 and V is TRBV6-5; D perhaps matches TRBD1 (6 bases). The length of the CDR3 is 14 residues. With 6 bases removed from V and 1 base from J, the gap between germline ends came to 12 bases. Germline V gene lookup returns CDR1 MNHEY and CDR2 SVGAGI. The CDR3 region is CASRKGGANTEAFF. CDR3 DNA sequence: TGTGCCAGCAGGAAGGGGGGGGCGAACACTGAAGCTTTCTTT.

This rearrangement joins TRBV6-1 to TRBJ2-1; 7 bases are a match to TRBD2. The CDR3 runs 20 residues. The V segment lost 2 bases and the J segment 4 bases; nucleotides outside the gene matches: 20. CDR1 is MNHNS and CDR2 is SASEGT in the germline V gene. The CDR3 reads CASSERQPGAGNAFYNEQFF. The CDR3 region has the DNA TGTGCCAGCAGTGAACGTCAACCGGGAGCGGGAAACGCTTTTTACAATGAGCAGTTCTTC.

This clone has a single count. The chain carries TRBV7-9 and TRBJ2-7; 10 nucleotides line up with TRBD1. V lost 6 bases, J lost 9 bases, and 11 bases stayed unmatched. CDR1 and CDR2 (germline): SEHNR, FQNEAQ (reference sequence). CDR3 length: 14 amino acids. The chain's CDR3 is CASRGTGAITLQYF. CDR3 sequence (DNA): TGTGCCAGCAGGGGGACAGGGGCCATCACGCTGCAGTACTTC.

The chain recombines TRBV2 with TRBJ1-2; TRBD1 might be the D (6 bases). Germline-derived CDR1 and CDR2 are SNHLY and FYNNEI. There are 16 residues in the CDR3. Trimming took 0 bases from V and 6 from J, leaving 17 bases between them. The CDR3 region has the DNA TGTGCCAGCAGTGAAGCGGGGACGCCCAGGGGAGATGGCTACACCTTC. Encoded protein: CASSEAGTPRGDGYTF.

The rearrangement links TRBV28 to TRBJ1-1, with 8 nucleotides matching TRBD1. CDR3 length: 15 residues. V lost 2 bases to trimming and J lost 5 bases; unmatched junction nucleotides: 7. Germline-derived CDR1 and CDR2 are MDHEN and SYDVKM. CDR3 nucleotide sequence: TGTGCCAGCAGTTTAAAGGACAGGGTGAGAACTGAAGCTTTCTTT. This sequence encodes CASSLKDRVRTEAFF.

The rearrangement uses TRBV18 and TRBJ2-7, with D unresolved. This CDR3 contains 14 residues. From germline, CDR1 is KGHSH and CDR2 LQKENI. V was trimmed by 1 base and J by 2 bases, leaving 9 bases between them. The CDR3 loop reads CASSPQTDPYEQYF. The CDR3 coding sequence is TGTGCCAGCTCACCACAAACGGACCCCTACGAGCAGTACTTC.